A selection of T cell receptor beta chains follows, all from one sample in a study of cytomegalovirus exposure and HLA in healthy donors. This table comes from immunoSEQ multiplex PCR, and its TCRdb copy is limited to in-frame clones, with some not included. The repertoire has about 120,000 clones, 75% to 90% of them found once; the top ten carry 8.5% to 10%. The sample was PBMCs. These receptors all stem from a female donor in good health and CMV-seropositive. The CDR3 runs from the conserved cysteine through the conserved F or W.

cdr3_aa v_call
CASSHWATYEQYF TRBV5-6
CASSQRTTQNTEAFF TRBV18
CASNHRQGLNTEAFF TRBV4-1
CASRDQGWDNQPQHF TRBV19
CASSRAGAYEQYF TRBV19
CAGRGNYGYTF TRBV19
CASSRGVAREAPNYGYTF TRBV19
CASSERGTGVGANVLTF TRBV2
CASRGTGPNSPLHF TRBV2
CASSSGGAPDTQYF TRBV5-8
CASTEPFTDSGNTIYF TRBV6-6
CASSPLPGNTEAFF TRBV18
CASSLAGLNEKLFF TRBV27
CASRDRVNTEAFF TRBV19
CAWNRDRGRYEQFF TRBV30
CSVEDHVGVESYNEQFF TRBV29-1
CAYKGASNTEAFF TRBV30
CASSSSPTGTYGYTF TRBV28
CASSLQRGTNTGELFF TRBV5-4
CASSGNRQASFRNSPLHF TRBV2
CSVGQYEKLFF TRBV29-1
CASDSGNQETQYF TRBV6-1
CASSLVGQGASSNQPQHF TRBV7-8
CASSPQQPNSGGGADGYTF TRBV18
CASSHRRGVRYGYTF TRBV5-4
CASSHPGRGPIFEQFF TRBV14
CASSVVGGNSPLHF TRBV9
CASSLARGRYNEQFF TRBV11-3
CASSLYQGVAEAFF TRBV5-4
CASSVEGGGETQYF TRBV9
CASGGGRKAKNIQYF TRBV7-6
CASSLGGITEAFF TRBV7-6
CASSLVGGWEAGELFF TRBV7-2
CASSLRGTGANVLTF TRBV5-1
CASRPLFTGDTQYF TRBV7-9
CATRVGQGTEAFF TRBV15
CASSLNPTGVPYEQYF TRBV11-2
CASSPRQGGYGYTF TRBV4-1
CASGRGTLDTGELFF TRBV5-8
CASSHPNEKLFF TRBV7-2
CASNQPGILYEQYF TRBV7-7
CASSIAAPLSGGASYEQYF TRBV19
CASSSGQGNSPLHF TRBV7-9
CASSYGGQGYTEAFF TRBV5-4
CASSLDRTGYFEQYF TRBV11-2
CAWSPWQSTDTQYF TRBV30
CASSHLTAPNTGELFF TRBV14
CASSSRPGTTADTQYF TRBV7-3
CASRMTAVLETEAFF TRBV6-5
CASSAQPSYEQYF TRBV9
CASSPASYNEQFF TRBV11-3
CASPSYGYTF TRBV12-1
CASDAENYGYTF TRBV2
CASSLTADFNEKLFF TRBV7-2
CASSLRGLATSSYNEQFF TRBV5-6
CASSLGQPSDTQYF TRBV11-3
CASSLKGEGYTF TRBV5-1
CASKRGQGLYEQYF TRBV6-5
CASSLPRGGASYEQYF TRBV5-4
CASSYSRTGHYEQYF TRBV6-5